The entry that follows covers one TCR beta chain sequence. Antigen: not known. This sample was included in a study of CD8 T cells in Susac syndrome. As for the study in general: When blood was collected, patients with Susac syndrome were therapy-naive, were taking corticosteroids, or were receiving intravenous immunoglobulin alone.

Whole-study results and caveats: The TCR sequencing and HLA analysis in the study involved a relatively small number of individuals, as the study acknowledged.

The authors reverse transcribed roughly 0.45 to 1 ug RNA with random hexamers. It was immunoSEQ multiplex PCR that amplified TCR beta CDR3 across 54 Vbeta and 13 Jbeta. Each CDR3 protein is one row after TCRdb ran MiXCR on the immunoSEQ multiplex PCR reads. This sample has approximately 190,000 distinct CDR3 sequences, with roughly 95% found just once. There are 13 residues in the CDR3. J gave up 5 bases and V 7 bases, and 7 bases lay outside the gene matches. The CD8+ and CD4+ T cells were negatively isolated, with the TEMRA cells enriched by FACS. Sequencing used CD4+ T cells from PBMCs. The receptor comes from a human donor with Susac syndrome. The chain combines TRBV12-3 or TRBV12-4 with TRBJ2-7; 8 nucleotides agree with TRBD1. The CDR3 bases are TGTGCCAGCACTTCCAGGGGGCTCAACGAGCAGTACTTC. Translated: CASTSRGLNEQYF.